The rows below give T cell receptor beta chains drawn from one sample of a study of Ad26.COV2.S vaccination and SARS-CoV-2 variants. Libraries were prepared by immunoSEQ multiplex PCR; TCRdb keeps only in-frame clonotypes and omits some of them. The sample carries about 500,000 clones, 70% to 90% recorded once. The source material was peripheral blood, sampled in a trial of Ad26.COV2.S vaccine versus placebo. The source is a person between 18 and 59 years old who received the Ad26.COV2.S COVID-19 vaccine or a placebo. Both conserved end residues are part of each CDR3. A D gene is named only where the DNA matches it firmly. Clone size is not always given. Where it is, it says once, few, many or a class for expanded clones.

V,J,size,D,DNA,CDR3
TRBV6-5,TRBJ2-5,-,TRBD2,TGTGCCAGCAGGGTTGCTAGCGGGAGACAAGAGACCCAGTACTTC,CASRVASGRQETQYF
TRBV6-6,TRBJ2-5,-,-,TGTGCCAGCAGTCAAGAGACGGGGCCCCAAGAGACCCAGTACTTC,CASSQETGPQETQYF
TRBV6-5,TRBJ1-3,-,-,TGTGCCAGCAGTTACTCGAGTTTGGGCTCTGGAAACACCATATATTTT,CASSYSSLGSGNTIYF
TRBV6-5,TRBJ1-1,few,TRBD1,TGTGCCAGCAGCCCCAGGGGGCGGATCACTGAAGCTTTCTTT,CASSPRGRITEAFF
TRBV5-8,TRBJ1-5,-,-,TGTGCCAGCAGCTTGAGTGGGCAAAGCAATCAGCCCCAGCATTTT,CASSLSGQSNQPQHF
TRBV20-1,TRBJ1-1,-,-,TGCAGTGCTAGTTTAGCTGGTTCAGCTTTCTTT,CSASLAGSAFF
TRBV6-2/TRBV6-3,TRBJ1-3,-,-,TGTGCCAGCAGTTACAGGGGAGAGGGAAACACCATATATTTT,CASSYRGEGNTIYF
TRBV30,TRBJ1-5,few,-,TGTGCCTGGAGTGGTAATAGGGGGCAGCCCCAGCATTTT,CAWSGNRGQPQHF
TRBV2,TRBJ2-4,-,-,TGTGCCAGCAGTGGGACGGACCGATGGGACATTCAGTACTTC,CASSGTDRWDIQYF
TRBV3-1/TRBV3-2,TRBJ2-6,-,-,TGTGCCAGCAGCCAAGGGTTAAGCTCTGGGGCCAACGTCCTGACTTTC,CASSQGLSSGANVLTF
TRBV12-3/TRBV12-4,TRBJ1-1,-,-,TGTGCCAGCAGTGCAGGGATGAACACTGAAGCTTTCTTT,CASSAGMNTEAFF
TRBV3-1/TRBV3-2,TRBJ2-4,-,TRBD2,TGTGCCAGCAGCCAATCGGGGGGCAAAAACATTCAGTACTTC,CASSQSGGKNIQYF
TRBV18,TRBJ1-1,-,-,TGTGCCAGCTCACCCGCGACAGGCCCGGTGGGGTCGAACACTGAAGCTTTCTTT,CASSPATGPVGSNTEAFF
TRBV28,TRBJ1-2,once,-,TGTGCCAGCAGTGGGAGGGGGTACTATGGCTACACCTTC,CASSGRGYYGYTF
TRBV5-1,TRBJ2-1,-,TRBD2,TGCGCCAGCAGGGCTAGCGGGGACAATGAGCAGTTCTTC,CASRASGDNEQFF
TRBV7-2,TRBJ1-2,once,-,TGTGCCAGCAGCTTAGCCCCGGTCAGGGGATTGAAAGGTTCCTGGTATGGCTACACCTTC,CASSLAPVRGLKGSWYGYTF
TRBV7-3,TRBJ2-6,-,TRBD2,TGTGCCAGCAGCTTAGCTAGCGGGGGCTCTGGGGCCAACGTCCTGACTTTC,CASSLASGGSGANVLTF
TRBV4-2,TRBJ2-2,-,-,TGTGCCAGCAGCCATGGCGGTGGGGCCACCGGGGAGCTGTTTTTT,CASSHGGGATGELFF
TRBV30,TRBJ1-5,once,TRBD1,TGTGCCTGGAGCCGACAGGGGGATCAGCCCCAGCATTTT,CAWSRQGDQPQHF
TRBV7-3,TRBJ2-1,many,TRBD1,TGTGCCAGCAGCCCAGGGACAGACCTTTACAATGAGCAGTTCTTC,CASSPGTDLYNEQFF
TRBV19,TRBJ2-3,-,-,TGTGCCAGTAGTTACCGACAGTCCCGCACAGATACGCAGTATTTT,CASSYRQSRTDTQYF
TRBV2,TRBJ2-7,-,-,TGTGCCAGCAGCATACCCAACAGGGAATCCTACGAGCAGTACTTC,CASSIPNRESYEQYF
TRBV5-5,TRBJ2-7,few,TRBD2,TGTGCCAGCAGCTTGGGCGTAGCGGGGAGCTCCTACGAGCAGTACTTC,CASSLGVAGSSYEQYF
TRBV7-3,TRBJ1-1,-,-,TGTGCCAGCAGCTTAATACAGAACACTGAAGCTTTCTTT,CASSLIQNTEAFF
TRBV12-3/TRBV12-4,TRBJ1-2,once,TRBD1,TGTGCCAGCAGGCCTACAGGGGTCTATGGCTACACCTTC,CASRPTGVYGYTF
TRBV6-5,TRBJ1-1,-,-,TGTGCCAGCAGTCTTAATGGGTTCAACACTGAAGCTTTCTTT,CASSLNGFNTEAFF
TRBV28,TRBJ2-3,-,TRBD2,TGTGCCAGCAGTTTAGGACTAGCCGTAACAAACACAGATACGCAGTATTTT,CASSLGLAVTNTDTQYF
TRBV5-6,TRBJ1-5,few,-,TGTGCCAGCAGCTTGAACGATCAGCCCCAGCATTTT,CASSLNDQPQHF
TRBV3-1/TRBV3-2,TRBJ2-7,-,-,TGTGCCAGCAGCCAGCACCAGAACCGTTACTACTTC,CASSQHQNRYYF
TRBV6-5,TRBJ1-5,few,TRBD1,TGTGCCAGCAGAAAGGGACAGTCGGTGCGGCAGCCCCAGCATTTT,CASRKGQSVRQPQHF
TRBV5-1,TRBJ1-4,-,-,TGCGCCAGCAGCCTAGTAGCAACTAATGAAAAACTGTTTTTT,CASSLVATNEKLFF
TRBV12-5,TRBJ1-1,-,-,TGTGCTAGTGCCTTGCGAGGCTCCAACACTGAAGCTTTCTTT,CASALRGSNTEAFF
TRBV7-2,TRBJ2-1,-,TRBD2,TGTGCCAGCAGCTTATTCCCCGGGGCGGGGGGGCCCAATGAGCAGTTCTTC,CASSLFPGAGGPNEQFF
TRBV11-2,TRBJ2-7,-,TRBD1,TGTGCCAGCAGCCTGGGACAGAACTACGAGCAGTACTTC,CASSLGQNYEQYF
TRBV5-8,TRBJ1-2,-,-,TGTGCCAGCAGCTTGATGTCAGGCTACACCTTC,CASSLMSGYTF
TRBV19,TRBJ1-2,-,-,TGTGCCAGTAATAAGGTATTGGGTAACTATGGCTACACCTTC,CASNKVLGNYGYTF
TRBV6-2/TRBV6-3,TRBJ1-2,-,-,TGTGCCAGCAGTTTGGAGGGTTCAAACTATGGCTACACCTTC,CASSLEGSNYGYTF
TRBV2,TRBJ2-7,-,-,TGTGCCAGCAGCGTCTCCTACGAGCAGTACTTC,CASSVSYEQYF
TRBV9,TRBJ1-1,-,-,TGTGCCAGCAGCGTAGGTCACAGCTCCACTGAAGCTTTCTTT,CASSVGHSSTEAFF
TRBV29-1,TRBJ2-7,-,TRBD2,TGCAGCGTTGAGGGACTAAACTACGAGCAGTACTTC,CSVEGLNYEQYF
TRBV6-5,TRBJ2-5,once,-,TGTGCCAGCAGTTACTCAGGGGCCTCGGAGACCCAGTACTTC,CASSYSGASETQYF
TRBV14,TRBJ1-2,-,-,TGTGCCAGCAGCCAAGATCGTACGGTCGGCTACACCTTC,CASSQDRTVGYTF
TRBV6-5,TRBJ2-2,-,-,TGTGCCAGCAGTTTAAACACCGGGGAGCTGTTTTTT,CASSLNTGELFF
TRBV7-2,TRBJ2-5,-,-,TGTGCCAGCAGCTACCGACTCGGGGGGCTTAATCTGGAGACCCAGTACTTC,CASSYRLGGLNLETQYF
TRBV4-3,TRBJ1-1,-,-,TGCGCCAGCAGTCAGGCGACCGACACTGAAGCTTTCTTT,CASSQATDTEAFF
TRBV4-2,TRBJ2-7,-,-,TGTGCCAGCAGCCAAGTAATTGACAGGGAGGCGTCCTACGAGCAGTACTTC,CASSQVIDREASYEQYF
TRBV3-1/TRBV3-2,TRBJ2-3,-,TRBD2,TGTGCCAGCAGCCAAGTTGGCGGGAGTATAACAGATACGCAGTATTTT,CASSQVGGSITDTQYF
TRBV4-3,TRBJ1-5,few,-,TGCGCCAGCAGCCCCGGGGGGGGCCTTAGCAATCAGCCCCAGCATTTT,CASSPGGGLSNQPQHF
TRBV28,TRBJ2-7,-,-,TGTGCCAGCAGTTACTCACAGGGGCAGTACTTC,CASSYSQGQYF
TRBV5-4,TRBJ2-1,-,-,TGTGCCAGCAGCTTGTACTCCAATGTGCAGTTCTTC,CASSLYSNVQFF
TRBV5-4,TRBJ1-6,-,-,TGTGCCAGCAGCCTGGGATCCCGGGGGGCCAATAATTCACCCCTCCACTTT,CASSLGSRGANNSPLHF
TRBV5-4,TRBJ2-5,once,TRBD2,TGTGCCAGCAGCCCTAATCCGTCCGCTAGCGGGCTTCAAGAGACCCAGTACTTC,CASSPNPSASGLQETQYF
TRBV10-1,TRBJ2-3,-,-,TGCGCCAGCAGTGATGCCGGGATTACAGATACGCAGTATTTT,CASSDAGITDTQYF
TRBV5-1,TRBJ2-3,-,-,TGCGCCAGCAGCTTGGCCAAACTAACAGATACGCAGTATTTT,CASSLAKLTDTQYF
TRBV7-3,TRBJ2-6,-,-,TGTGCCAGCAGCCTTCGAGCTGGGGCCAACGTCCTGACTTTC,CASSLRAGANVLTF
TRBV2,TRBJ2-7,-,-,TGTGCCAGCAGGATGGACAGAACGCCCTCCTACGAGCAGTACTTC,CASRMDRTPSYEQYF
TRBV3-1/TRBV3-2,TRBJ1-6,-,-,TGTGCCAGCAGCCAAGGAATCGCTTCTAATTCACCCCTCCACTTT,CASSQGIASNSPLHF
TRBV14,TRBJ2-1,-,-,TGTGCCAGCAGCCAAGCTTGGTCGGATGAGCAGTTCTTC,CASSQAWSDEQFF
TRBV27,TRBJ1-1,-,-,TGTGCCAGCAGTCCAGACAGCGGAAGGAACACTGAAGCTTTCTTT,CASSPDSGRNTEAFF